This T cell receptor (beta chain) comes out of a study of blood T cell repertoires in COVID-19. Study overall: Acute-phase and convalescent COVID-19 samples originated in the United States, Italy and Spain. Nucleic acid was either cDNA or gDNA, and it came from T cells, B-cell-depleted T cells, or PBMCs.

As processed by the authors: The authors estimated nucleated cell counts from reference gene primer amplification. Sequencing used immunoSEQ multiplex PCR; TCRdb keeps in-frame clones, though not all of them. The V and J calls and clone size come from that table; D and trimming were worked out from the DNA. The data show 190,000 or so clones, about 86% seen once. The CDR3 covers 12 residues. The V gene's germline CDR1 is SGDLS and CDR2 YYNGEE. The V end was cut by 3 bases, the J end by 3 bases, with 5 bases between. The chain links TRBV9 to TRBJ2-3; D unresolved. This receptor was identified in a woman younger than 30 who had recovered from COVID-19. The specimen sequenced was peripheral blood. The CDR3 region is CASSGRTDTQYF. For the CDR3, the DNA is TGTGCCAGCAGCGGTCGGACAGATACGCAGTATTTT.